This T cell receptor beta chain was identified in a study of cytomegalovirus exposure and HLA in healthy donors. Study-level points and caveats: Later, an analysis found that TCR clusters from the first cohort tended to co-occur in the roughly 120 validation repertoires. More than 150 TCR beta chains were listed as cytomegalovirus-associated. For cytomegalovirus status, the classifier reportedly gave diagnoses with high specificity and sensitivity.

With respect to this clone: Its target is not known.

This table comes from immunoSEQ multiplex PCR, and its TCRdb copy is limited to in-frame clones, with some not included. The data contain more than 45,000 clones, roughly 94% of them seen just once; the ten biggest clones take up approximately 2.5%. Germline loops: CDR1 DFQATT, CDR2 SNEGSKA (reference sequence). The CDR3 length is 11 residues. The V end was cut by 5 bases, the J end by 6 bases, with 8 bases between. The study drew the donors from its approximately 130-subject validation cohort, separate from the approximately 700-subject first cohort. The J gene is TRBJ1-3, the V gene TRBV20-1; a weak D match, TRBD1 (5 bases). The specimen sequenced was PBMCs. This receptor was obtained from a man between 18 and 35 years old in good health and CMV-seronegative. CDR3 coding DNA: TGCAGTGCTCTACAGGAAAACACCATATATTTT. This codes for CSALQENTIYF.